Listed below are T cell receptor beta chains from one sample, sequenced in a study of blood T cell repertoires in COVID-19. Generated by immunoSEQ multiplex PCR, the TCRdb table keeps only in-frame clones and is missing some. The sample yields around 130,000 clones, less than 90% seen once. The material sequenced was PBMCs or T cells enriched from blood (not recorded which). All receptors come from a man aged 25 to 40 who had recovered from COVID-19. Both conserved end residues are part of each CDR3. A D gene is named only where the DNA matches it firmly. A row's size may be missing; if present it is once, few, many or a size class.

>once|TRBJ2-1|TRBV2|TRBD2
TGTGCCAGCAGGGAAACTAGCGGGGGGGCCTTTGAGCAGTTCTTC
CASRETSGGAFEQFF
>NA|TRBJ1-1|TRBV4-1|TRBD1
TGCGCCAGCAGCCAGACAGGGGGTTATACTGAAGCTTTCTTT
CASSQTGGYTEAFF
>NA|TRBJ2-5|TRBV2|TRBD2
TGTGCCAGCAGTGAAACCCCGGGACTAGCGGGAGGAGAGACCCAGTACTTC
CASSETPGLAGGETQYF
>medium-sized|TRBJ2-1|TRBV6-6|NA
TGTGCCAGCAGTTACGAGGGACATTACAATGAGCAGTTCTTC
CASSYEGHYNEQFF
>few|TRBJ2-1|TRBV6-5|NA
TGTGCCAGCAGTTCGGGACATACCAATGAGCAGTTCTTC
CASSSGHTNEQFF
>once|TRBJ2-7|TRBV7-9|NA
TGTGCCAGCAGCTTACGCTCCTACGAGCAGTACTTC
CASSLRSYEQYF
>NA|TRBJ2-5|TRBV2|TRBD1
TGTGCCAGCAACCCGGGACAGGCGCCCCAAGAGACCCAGTACTTC
CASNPGQAPQETQYF
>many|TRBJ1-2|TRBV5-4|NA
TGTGCCAGCAGCTTCGATACGGGTTCGGGTGGCTACACCTTC
CASSFDTGSGGYTF
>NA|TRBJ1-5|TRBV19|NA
TGTGCCAGTAGTATTACTCAGGGGTCCAATCAGCCCCAGCATTTT
CASSITQGSNQPQHF
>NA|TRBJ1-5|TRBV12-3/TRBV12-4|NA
TGTGCCAGCAAGGTGAGGGTAGATCAGCCCCAGCATTTT
CASKVRVDQPQHF
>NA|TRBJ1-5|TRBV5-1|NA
TGCGCCAGCAGCTTATCAGGGGGCAATCAGCCCCAGCATTTT
CASSLSGGNQPQHF
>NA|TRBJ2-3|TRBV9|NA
TGTGCCAGCAGCGTAGCTGTTAGCACAGATACGCAGTATTTT
CASSVAVSTDTQYF
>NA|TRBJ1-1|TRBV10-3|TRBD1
TGTGCCATCAGTCCCAGGGGGACTGAAGCTTTCTTT
CAISPRGTEAFF
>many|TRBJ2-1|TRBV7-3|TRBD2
TGTGCCAGCAGCTTAACGTTAAGGACTAGCGGACCGAATGAGCAGTTCTTC
CASSLTLRTSGPNEQFF
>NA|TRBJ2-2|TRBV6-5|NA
TGTGCCAGCAGACCCCGAGCTAACACCGGGGAGCTGTTTTTT
CASRPRANTGELFF
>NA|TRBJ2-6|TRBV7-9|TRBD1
TGTGCCAGCAGCGAGAACGGCAGGGGGTCTCTCTCTGGGGCCAACGTCCTGACTTTC
CASSENGRGSLSGANVLTF
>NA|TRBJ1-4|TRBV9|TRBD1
TGTGCCAGCAGCGTTCGTGACAGGGATGAAAAACTGTTTTTT
CASSVRDRDEKLFF
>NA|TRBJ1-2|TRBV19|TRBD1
TGTGCCAGTAGTAACGGACAGGGGGCAGGTGGCTACACCTTC
CASSNGQGAGGYTF
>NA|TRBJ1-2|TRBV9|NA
TGTGCCAGCAGCGTAGCCCCAATCCAGGGGAGCAACTATGGCTACACCTTC
CASSVAPIQGSNYGYTF
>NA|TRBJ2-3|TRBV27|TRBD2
TGTGCCAGCAGTCCATGGACTAGCGGGGAAGATACGCAGTATTTT
CASSPWTSGEDTQYF
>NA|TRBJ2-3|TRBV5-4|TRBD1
TGTGCCAGCAGCGGGGGGACAGGGACGGATACGCAGTATTTT
CASSGGTGTDTQYF
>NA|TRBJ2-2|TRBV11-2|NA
TGTGCCAGCAGCTTAGAATATTCGACAGGACTCTCCGGGGAGCTGTTTTTT
CASSLEYSTGLSGELFF
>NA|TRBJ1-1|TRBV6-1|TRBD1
TGTGCCAGCAGTGAAGAGGGGTTGGTAGGGGGCGAATTGAACACTGAAGCTTTCTTT
CASSEEGLVGGELNTEAFF
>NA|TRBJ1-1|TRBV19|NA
TGTGCCAGTAGTATGTCCGCAGGGGAGTCCACTGAAGCTTTCTTT
CASSMSAGESTEAFF
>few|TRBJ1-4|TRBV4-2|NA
TGTGCCAGCAGCCAAGAGGGAGGTGGAGCTAATGAAAAACTGTTTTTT
CASSQEGGGANEKLFF
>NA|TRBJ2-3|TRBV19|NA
TGTGCCAGTAGTATAGTGTACGGGGGAGATACGCAGTATTTT
CASSIVYGGDTQYF
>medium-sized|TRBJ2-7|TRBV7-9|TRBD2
TGTGCCAGCAGTTCCCTAGCGGGGTCCTACGAGCAGTACTTC
CASSSLAGSYEQYF
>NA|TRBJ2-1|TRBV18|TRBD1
TGTGCCAGCTCACCCAACGGACAGGGGGAGCAGTTCTTC
CASSPNGQGEQFF
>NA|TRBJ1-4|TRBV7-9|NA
TGTGCCAGCAGCCCCGCAACTAATGAAAAACTGTTTTTT
CASSPATNEKLFF
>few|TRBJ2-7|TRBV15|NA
TGTGCCACCAGCAGAGGGGGGACAAAATACGAGCAGTACTTC
CATSRGGTKYEQYF
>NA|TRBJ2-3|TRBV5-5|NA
TGTGCCAGCAGCTTGGGGCAGGATCAGAACACAGATACGCAGTATTTT
CASSLGQDQNTDTQYF
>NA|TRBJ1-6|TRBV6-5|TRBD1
TGTGCCAGCAAACCCATGGACAGGAATTCACCCCTCCACTTT
CASKPMDRNSPLHF
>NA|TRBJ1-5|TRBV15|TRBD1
TGTGCCACCAGCCCCCGGACAGGGCATCAGCCCCAGCATTTT
CATSPRTGHQPQHF
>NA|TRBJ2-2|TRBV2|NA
TGTGCCAGCAGTCCCCCCGGGACACTCTACACCGGGGAGCTGTTTTTT
CASSPPGTLYTGELFF
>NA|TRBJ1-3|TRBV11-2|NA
TGTGCCAGCAGCAGGGGGAGTGGAAACACCATATATTTT
CASSRGSGNTIYF
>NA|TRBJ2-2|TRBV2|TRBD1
TGTGCCAGCAGTTTTGGGCGGGACAGGCTATCCGGGGAGCTGTTTTTT
CASSFGRDRLSGELFF
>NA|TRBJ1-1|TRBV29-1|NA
TGCAGCGTAAGGGGGTCCGAAGCTTTCTTT
CSVRGSEAFF
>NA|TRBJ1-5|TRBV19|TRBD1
TGTGCCAGTAGTTTCAGGGGGCCCAATCAGCCCCAGCATTTT
CASSFRGPNQPQHF
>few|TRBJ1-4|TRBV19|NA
TGTGCCAGTAGACCCCGTTGGGGGGGATATGAAAAACTGTTTTTT
CASRPRWGGYEKLFF
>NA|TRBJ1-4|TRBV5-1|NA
TGCGCCAGCAGCTTGGGCGGGCAGGTGAAAACAACTAATGAAAAACTGTTTTTT
CASSLGGQVKTTNEKLFF
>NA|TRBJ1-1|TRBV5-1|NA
TGCGCCAGCAGCTTGGGACTAACTAACACTGAAGCTTTCTTT
CASSLGLTNTEAFF